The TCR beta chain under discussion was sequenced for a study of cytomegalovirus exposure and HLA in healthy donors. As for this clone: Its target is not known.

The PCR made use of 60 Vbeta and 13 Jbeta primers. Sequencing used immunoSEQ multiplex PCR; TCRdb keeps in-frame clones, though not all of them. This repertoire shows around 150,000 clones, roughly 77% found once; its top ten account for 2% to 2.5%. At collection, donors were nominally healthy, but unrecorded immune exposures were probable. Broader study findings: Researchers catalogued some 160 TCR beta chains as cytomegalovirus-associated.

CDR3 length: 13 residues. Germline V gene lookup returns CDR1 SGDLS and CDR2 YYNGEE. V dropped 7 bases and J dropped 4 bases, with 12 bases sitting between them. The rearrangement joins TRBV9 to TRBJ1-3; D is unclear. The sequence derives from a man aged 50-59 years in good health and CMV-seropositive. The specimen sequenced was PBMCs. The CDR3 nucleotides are TGTGCCAGCGCAGCGGAGATAGGAAACACCATATATTTT. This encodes CASAAEIGNTIYF.